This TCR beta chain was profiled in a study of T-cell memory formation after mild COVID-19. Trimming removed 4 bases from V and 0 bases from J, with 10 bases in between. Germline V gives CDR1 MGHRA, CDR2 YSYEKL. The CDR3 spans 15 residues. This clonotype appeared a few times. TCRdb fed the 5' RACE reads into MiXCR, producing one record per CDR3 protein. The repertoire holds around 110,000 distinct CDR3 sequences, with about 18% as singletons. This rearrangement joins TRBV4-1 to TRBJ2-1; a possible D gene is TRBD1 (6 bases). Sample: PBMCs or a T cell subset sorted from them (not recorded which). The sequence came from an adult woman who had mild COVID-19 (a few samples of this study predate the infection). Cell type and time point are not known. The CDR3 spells CASSPGEFSYNEQFF. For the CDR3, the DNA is TGCGCCAGCAGCCCAGGGGAGTTCTCCTACAATGAGCAGTTCTTC.